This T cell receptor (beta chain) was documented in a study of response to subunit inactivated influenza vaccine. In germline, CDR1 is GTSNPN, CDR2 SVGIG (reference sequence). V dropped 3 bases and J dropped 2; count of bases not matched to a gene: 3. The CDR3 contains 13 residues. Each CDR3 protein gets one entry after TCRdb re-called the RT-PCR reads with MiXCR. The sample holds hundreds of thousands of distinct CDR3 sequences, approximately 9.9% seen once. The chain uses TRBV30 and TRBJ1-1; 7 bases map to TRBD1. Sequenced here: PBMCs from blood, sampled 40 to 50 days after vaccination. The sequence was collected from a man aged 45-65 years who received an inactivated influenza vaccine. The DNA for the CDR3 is TGTGCCTGGAGGACAGGGAGAAACACTGAAGCTTTCTTT. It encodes CAWRTGRNTEAFF.